The clone carrying this T cell receptor beta chain has a single count. Its specificity is unknown. V was trimmed by 6 bases and J by 2 bases, leaving 13 bases between them. The CDR3 loop spans 14 amino acids. Germline values: CDR1 MDHEN, CDR2 SYDVKM. The repertoire was sequenced with immunoSEQ multiplex PCR; TCRdb's copy has only in-frame clones and lacks some. The sample lists about 32,000 clones, roughly 88% occurring once. This entry comes from a study of stem cell transplantation in POMP-related autoinflammatory disease. Broader study findings: Across all analyzed T-cell subsets, patients with PRAID tended toward reduced diversity and increased clonality.

The sequencing used CD4+ T cells from PBMCs, collected before stem cell transplantation. The J gene is TRBJ1-2, the V gene TRBV28; the D is unclear. The clonotype comes from a human donor with POMP-related autoinflammation and immune dysregulation (PRAID). CDR3: CASSLRHSNYGYTF. CDR3 bases: TGTGCCAGCAGCCTCCGACACAGCAACTATGGCTACACCTTC.